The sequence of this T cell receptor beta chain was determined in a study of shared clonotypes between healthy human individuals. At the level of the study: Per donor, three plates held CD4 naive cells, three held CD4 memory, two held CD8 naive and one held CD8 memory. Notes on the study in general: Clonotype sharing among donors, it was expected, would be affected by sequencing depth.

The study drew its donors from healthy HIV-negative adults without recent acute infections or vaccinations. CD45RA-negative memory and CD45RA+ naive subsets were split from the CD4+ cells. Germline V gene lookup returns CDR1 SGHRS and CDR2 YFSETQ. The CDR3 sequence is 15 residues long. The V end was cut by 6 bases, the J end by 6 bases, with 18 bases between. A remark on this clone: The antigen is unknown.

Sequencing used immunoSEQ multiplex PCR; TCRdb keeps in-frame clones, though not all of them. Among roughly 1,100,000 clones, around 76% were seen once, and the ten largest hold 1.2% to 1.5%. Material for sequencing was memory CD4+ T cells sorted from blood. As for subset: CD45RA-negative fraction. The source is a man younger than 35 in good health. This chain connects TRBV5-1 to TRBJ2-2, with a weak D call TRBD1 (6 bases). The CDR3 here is CASNPQGSNAGELFF. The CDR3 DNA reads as TGCGCCAGCAACCCACAGGGATCTAACGCCGGGGAGCTGTTTTTT. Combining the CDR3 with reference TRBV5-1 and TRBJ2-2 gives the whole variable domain KAGVTQTPRYLIKTRGQQVTLSCSPISGHRSVSWYQQTPGQGLQFLFEYFSETQRNKGNFPGRFSGRQFSNSRSEMNVSTLELGDSALYLCASNPQGSNAGELFFGEGSRLTVL.